These 11 T cell receptor beta chains share one sample of origin, sequenced in a study of shared clonotypes between healthy human individuals. Some clones are missing from TCRdb's copy, which holds only in-frame ones; the method was immunoSEQ multiplex PCR. Of about 470,000 clones in the sample, around 79% were seen once. Sample: PBMCs. These receptors originate from a woman between 35 and 50 years old in good health. Some clones in this sample may be carry-over from other donors' samples.

The gene calls are TRBV18 and TRBJ2-3; D is possibly TRBD1 (6 bases). Germline CDR1 and CDR2: KGHSH and LQKENI. V was cut by 3 bases and J by 2 bases, with 24 bases left in between. CDR3 length equals 19 residues. For the CDR3, the DNA is TGTGCCAGCTCACCGTTACCTTTCGGGGACACAAGATTCACAGATACGCAGTATTTT. It translates to CASSPLPFGDTRFTDTQYF.

The genes are TRBV14 and TRBJ1-4; no definite D call. V was pared by 4 bases and J by 1 base, with 10 bases between. Germline lookup yields CDR1 SGHDN and CDR2 FVKESK. The CDR3 contains 15 residues. The CDR3 bases are TGTGCCAGCAGCCCCCAAACGGGAACTAATGAAAAACTGTTTTTT. It yields the protein CASSPQTGTNEKLFF.

This clone occurred a few times. This sequence joins TRBV7-9 and TRBJ2-7, with D possibly being TRBD1 (8 bases). The CDR3 runs 13 residues. CDR1 is SEHNR and CDR2 is FQNEAQ in the germline V gene (reference sequence). The V end lost 5 bases, the J end lost 4 bases, and 12 bases lay between the germline ends. The CDR3 reads CASSAQGGYEQYF. The CDR3 region has the DNA TGTGCCAGCAGCGCACAGGGGGGGTACGAGCAGTACTTC.

The chain couples TRBV15 to TRBJ2-7, with 8 positions matching TRBD1. The trim removed 2 bases at V and 3 bases at J, leaving 6 bases unmatched. The CDR3 has 15 residues. Germline V gene data show CDR1 as LNHNV and CDR2 as YYDKDF (reference sequence). CDR3 sequence: CATSRHKTGGYEQYF. The CDR3 DNA reads TGTGCCACCAGCAGACACAAAACAGGGGGCTACGAGCAGTACTTC.

The chain joins TRBV10-1 to TRBJ2-7; D gene uncertain. CDR1 WNHNN and CDR2 SYGVQD come from the germline V gene (reference sequence). CDR3 length equals 13 residues. V dropped 5 bases and J dropped 0 bases, with 8 bases sitting between them. The CDR3 nucleotides read TGCGCCAGCAGTTCCCCGAACTCCTACGAGCAGTACTTC. This codes for CASSSPNSYEQYF.

The CDR3 coding sequence is TGTGCCAGCAGACCAAGGGGAACTAGCACAGATACGCAGTATTTT. Translating it yields CASRPRGTSTDTQYF. The chain joins TRBV28 to TRBJ2-3, with D possibly being TRBD1 (5 bases). Trimming took 6 bases from V and 0 from J, leaving 13 bases between them. Per the germline V gene, CDR1 is MDHEN and CDR2 is SYDVKM. This CDR3 is built from 15 residues.

This clone has just a few counts. V is TRBV29-1 and J is TRBJ1-1; D is unresolved. The CDR3 is 12 residues long. V lost 4 bases, J lost 1 base, and 7 bases lay in between. Germline values: CDR1 SQVTM, CDR2 ANQGSEA. The CDR3 loop reads CSVGERNTEAFF. Written as DNA, the CDR3 is TGCAGCGTTGGGGAGAGGAACACTGAAGCTTTCTTT. Full variable domain (remainder filled in from reference TRBV29-1 and TRBJ1-1): SAVISQKPSRDICQRGTSLTIQCQVDSQVTMMFWYRQQPGQSLTLIATANQGSEATYESGFVIDKFPISRPNLTFSTLTVSNMSPEDSSIYLCSVGERNTEAFFGQGTRLTVV.

The chain carries TRBV29-1 and TRBJ2-1; TRBD2 might be the D (5 bases). The ends were cut back, 8 bases at V and 2 bases at J, with 19 bases in the middle. Per germline, CDR1 SQVTM and CDR2 ANQGSEA. The CDR3 sequence is 15 residues long. CDR3 protein: CSFQNVAGAYNEQFF. The CDR3 nucleotides are TGCAGCTTTCAGAATGTGGCGGGCGCCTACAATGAGCAGTTCTTC.

The CDR3 nucleotides are TGTGCCAGCAGTACGTGGACAGGGATTGACGAGCAGTACTTC. The encoded protein is CASSTWTGIDEQYF. The J gene is TRBJ2-7, the V gene TRBV28, with 8 bases identical to TRBD1. CDR1 and CDR2 (germline): MDHEN, SYDVKM. The CDR3 covers 14 residues. V was pared by 5 bases and J by 5 bases, with 8 bases of the junction left unmatched.

This clone has just a few counts. V gene TRBV5-1 combines with J gene TRBJ2-7; D might be TRBD1 (6 bases). The CDR3 totals 15 residues. Germline assignment: CDR1 SGHRS and CDR2 YFSETQ. V was pared by 4 bases and J by 2 bases, with 16 bases between. In DNA, the CDR3 is TGCGCCAGCAGCAATACAGGGATCGCAACCTACGAGCAGTACTTC. This translates into CASSNTGIATYEQYF.

The rearrangement joins TRBV11-2 to TRBJ2-3; 8 positions match TRBD2. V trimming: 5 bases; J trimming: 5 bases; junction bases outside the gene matches: 9. The germline V gene has CDR1 SGHAT and CDR2 FQNNGV. The CDR3 sequence is 15 residues long. The CDR3 nucleotides read TGTGCCAGCAGCCCCGGGGGGGGAGGAAGAGATACGCAGTATTTT. Protein: CASSPGGGGRDTQYF.